Reported below is one T cell receptor beta chain. What it recognizes is unknown. The study ran its PCR with 60 Vbeta and 13 Jbeta primers. Method: immunoSEQ multiplex PCR; TCRdb's copy keeps in-frame clones and lacks some. This sample carries roughly 150,000 clones, 75% to 90% of them seen once, and the ten largest clones take 1.5% to 1.7%. The sample belongs to a study of cytomegalovirus exposure and HLA in healthy donors. The overall study: In an earlier analysis, 90 million to 130 million unique TCR beta sequences were found from some 180 million T cells.

Study-level results: In vitro experiments confirmed that three CMV-associated chains were specific for CMV antigens.

The sample comprised PBMCs. The origin of this receptor is a woman between 18 and 30 years old in good health and CMV-seronegative.

The CDR3 DNA sequence: TGTGCCAGCAGCTTAGGAGTGAACACTGAAGCTTTCTTT. It encodes CASSLGVNTEAFF. The genes are TRBV5-4 and TRBJ1-1; D is unclear. Germline CDR1 reads SGHNT; CDR2 reads YYREEE (reference sequence). This CDR3 has 13 residues. V lost 2 bases and J lost 0, with 5 bases in between. Variable domain in full (rest from reference TRBV5-4 and TRBJ1-1): ETGVTQSPTHLIKTRGQQVTLRCSSQSGHNTVSWYQQALGQGPQFIFQYYREEENGRGNFPPRFSGLQFPNYSSELNVNALELDDSALYLCASSLGVNTEAFFGQGTRLTVV.